These 15 T cell receptor beta chains were sequenced from one sample in a study of long-term antiretroviral therapy in people with HIV. Researchers report immunoSEQ v3.0 was run at survey level. Here immunoSEQ multiplex PCR was the method, and the copy in TCRdb shows in-frame clones only, minus some. Of fewer than 35,000 clones listed, 65% to 90% are singletons. This specimen consisted of unsorted PBMCs, obtained approximately 3.3 years after starting antiretroviral therapy. The receptors were gathered from a man in his late teens or twenties with HIV.

This chain links TRBV7-9 with TRBJ2-6; a weak D match, TRBD1 (6 bases). Trimming took 1 base from V and 2 from J, leaving 9 bases between them. This CDR3 spans 16 amino acids. The germline V gene encodes CDR1 SEHNR and CDR2 FQNEAQ (reference sequence). The CDR3 sequence is CASSLVPGAGANVLTF. CDR3 sequence (DNA): TGTGCCAGCAGCTTAGTACCAGGGGCTGGGGCCAACGTCCTGACTTTC. The full variable domain, completed using reference TRBV7-9 and TRBJ2-6, is DTGVSQNPRHKITKRGQNVTFRCDPISEHNRLYWYRQTLGQGPEFLTYFQNEAQLEKSRLLSDRFSAERPKGSFSTLEIQRTEQGDSAMYLCASSLVPGAGANVLTFGAGSRLTVL.

V gene TRBV5-1 combines with J gene TRBJ2-1; possibly TRBD2 for D (7 bases). V was pared by 1 base and J by 6 bases, with 11 bases between. Germline CDR1 and CDR2: SGHRS and YFSETQ. The CDR3 totals 14 residues. CDR3 sequence: CASSLNREGNEQFF. CDR3 DNA sequence: TGCGCCAGCAGCTTGAACAGGGAGGGCAATGAGCAGTTCTTC.

The gene calls are TRBV5-4 and TRBJ1-4; D remains ambiguous. The germline V gene has CDR1 SGHNT and CDR2 YYREEE (reference sequence). V shed 2 bases and J shed 7 bases, with 9 bases lying between them. This CDR3 has 13 amino acids. CDR3 sequence: CASSFLLSEKLFF. CDR3 sequence (DNA): TGTGCCAGCAGCTTTCTTCTTTCTGAAAAACTGTTTTTT.

The V and J genes are TRBV19 and TRBJ2-7; D might be TRBD1 or TRBD2, each matching 6 bases. The length of the CDR3 is 14 residues. In germline, CDR1 is LNHDA, CDR2 SQIVND (reference sequence). Trimming shortened V by 5 bases and J by 7 bases, and 18 bases separated the two germline ends. CDR3 sequence: CASSGRWGAFEQYF. CDR3 DNA: TGTGCCAGTAGTGGCCGGTGGGGGGCGTTTGAGCAGTACTTC.

The chain is built from TRBV28 and TRBJ2-1, with 11 nucleotides matching TRBD2. Trimming removed 6 bases from V and 8 bases from J; junction bases left unmatched: 24. CDR3 length equals 20 residues. Looked up from germline, CDR1 is MDHEN and CDR2 is SYDVKM. The CDR3: CASRRVAVPSGRRKGDEQFF. The DNA for the CDR3 is TGTGCCAGCAGACGAGTGGCGGTCCCTAGCGGGAGGAGGAAAGGCGATGAGCAGTTCTTC.

The chain carries TRBV11-3 and TRBJ2-7; possibly TRBD1 for D (5 bases). V lost 1 base, J lost 7 bases, and 5 bases lay in between. CDR1 SGHNT and CDR2 YENEEA come from the germline V gene. The CDR3 is 11 residues long. The CDR3 protein is CASSLGQEQYF. The CDR3 nucleotides are TGTGCCAGCAGCTTAGGACAGGAGCAGTACTTC.

This chain links TRBV9 with TRBJ1-1, with 8 bases identical to TRBD1. The CDR3 has 16 residues. Germline assignment: CDR1 SGDLS and CDR2 YYNGEE. The junction had 13 bases not matched to a gene; V was cut back by 0 bases and J by 9 bases. Written as DNA, the CDR3 is TGTGCCAGCAGCGTAGACCAGGGGGCTAAAGGGGTTAAAGCTTTCTTT. Amino acid sequence: CASSVDQGAKGVKAFF.

The genes are TRBV7-2 and TRBJ2-1; the match to TRBD2 covers 9 bases. CDR3 size: 18 residues. CDR1 is SGHTA, CDR2 FQGNSA, per germline. V shed 1 base and J 8 bases; nucleotides not matched to a gene: 15. The DNA for the CDR3 is TGTGCCAGCAGCTTAGTGGGGGGCCCGGGACTAGCAAACCATGAGCAGTTCTTC. Translation: CASSLVGGPGLANHEQFF.

The chain employs TRBV5-1 and TRBJ1-5, with D maybe TRBD1 (5 bases). The V end was cut by 0 bases, the J end by 5 bases, with 9 bases between. Germline V gives CDR1 SGHRS, CDR2 YFSETQ. The CDR3 runs to 14 residues. The CDR3 bases are TGCGCCAGCAGCTTGGGACAGAGTGATCAGCCCCAGCATTTT. Residues: CASSLGQSDQPQHF.

The chain uses TRBV7-9 and TRBJ1-4, with a weak D call TRBD1 (5 bases). The CDR3 has 14 residues. Between the trimmed V and J ends, which lost 4 bases and 10 bases, there was a span of 16 bases. Germline CDR1 and CDR2: SEHNR and FQNEAQ (reference sequence). Here the CDR3 DNA reads TGTGCCAGCAGCTACCAGGGCGGTTGGGGAAAACTGTTTTTT. Translated: CASSYQGGWGKLFF.

The chain recombines TRBV5-1 with TRBJ1-1; D unresolved. V lost 2 bases and J 1 base, leaving 6 bases between the germline ends. The germline V gene has CDR1 SGHRS and CDR2 YFSETQ. The CDR3 is 13 residues long. CDR3: CASSLEGNTEAFF. CDR3 DNA: TGCGCCAGCAGCTTAGAGGGGAACACTGAAGCTTTCTTT.

CDR3 in amino acids: CASSLMQNTEAFF. For the CDR3, the DNA is TGTGCCAGCAGCTTGATGCAGAACACTGAAGCTTTCTTT. The chain couples TRBV5-6 to TRBJ1-1; D uncertain. Germline-derived CDR1 and CDR2 are SGHDT and YYEEEE. Deletions cut 1 base from V and 1 base from J, with 5 bases between. The CDR3 is made up of 13 amino acids. Full variable domain (outside the CDR3, taken from reference TRBV5-6 and TRBJ1-1): DAGVTQSPTHLIKTRGQQVTLRCSPKSGHDTVSWYQQALGQGPQFIFQYYEEEERQRGNFPDRFSGHQFPNYSSELNVNALLLGDSALYLCASSLMQNTEAFFGQGTRLTVV.

This clone was detected only a few times. CDR3 sequence reads: CASSEGTGLDEQYF. CDR3 DNA sequence: TGCGCCAGCAGTGAGGGCACAGGGCTCGACGAGCAGTACTTC. J is TRBJ2-7 and V is TRBV10-1; a possible D gene is TRBD1 (6 bases). Germline V gene lookup returns CDR1 WNHNN and CDR2 SYGVQD (reference sequence). The length of the CDR3 is 14 residues. Trimming left V 2 bases short and J 5 bases short, with 13 bases between.

This rearrangement joins TRBV7-9 to TRBJ2-7; the D is unclear. Germline CDR1 is SEHNR and CDR2 is FQNEAQ (reference sequence). Deletions cut 5 bases from V and 3 bases from J, with 17 bases between. This CDR3 contains 15 residues. This CDR3 reads CASSPGPARNYEQYF. The DNA for the CDR3 is TGTGCCAGCAGCCCCGGGCCAGCTCGGAACTACGAGCAGTACTTC.

The chain is built from TRBV5-1 and TRBJ1-2, with TRBD1 matching 11 bases. CDR3 length equals 18 residues. The germline CDR1 and CDR2 sequences are SGHRS and YFSETQ. V was pared by 0 bases and J by 3 bases, with 10 bases of the junction left unmatched. This CDR3 reads CASSLAGTGGGGYYGYTF. The CDR3 nucleotides are TGCGCCAGCAGCTTGGCCGGGACAGGGGGAGGGGGCTACTATGGCTACACCTTC.